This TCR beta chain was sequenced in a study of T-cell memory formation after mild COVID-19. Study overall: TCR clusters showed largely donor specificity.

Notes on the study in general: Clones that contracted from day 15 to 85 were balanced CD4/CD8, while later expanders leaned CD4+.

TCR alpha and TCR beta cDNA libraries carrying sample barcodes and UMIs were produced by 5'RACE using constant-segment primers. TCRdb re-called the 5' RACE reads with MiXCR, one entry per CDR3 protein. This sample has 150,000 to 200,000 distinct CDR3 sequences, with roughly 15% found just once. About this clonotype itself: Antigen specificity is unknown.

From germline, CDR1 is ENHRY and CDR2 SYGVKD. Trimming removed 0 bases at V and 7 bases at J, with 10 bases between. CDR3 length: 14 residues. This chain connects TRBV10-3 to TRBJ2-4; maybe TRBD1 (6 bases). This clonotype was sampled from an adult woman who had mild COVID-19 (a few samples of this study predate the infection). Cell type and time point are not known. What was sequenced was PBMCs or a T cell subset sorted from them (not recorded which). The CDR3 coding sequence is TGTGCCATCAGTGAGTCAGAGAGGGGGAACATTCAGTACTTC. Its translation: CAISESERGNIQYF.